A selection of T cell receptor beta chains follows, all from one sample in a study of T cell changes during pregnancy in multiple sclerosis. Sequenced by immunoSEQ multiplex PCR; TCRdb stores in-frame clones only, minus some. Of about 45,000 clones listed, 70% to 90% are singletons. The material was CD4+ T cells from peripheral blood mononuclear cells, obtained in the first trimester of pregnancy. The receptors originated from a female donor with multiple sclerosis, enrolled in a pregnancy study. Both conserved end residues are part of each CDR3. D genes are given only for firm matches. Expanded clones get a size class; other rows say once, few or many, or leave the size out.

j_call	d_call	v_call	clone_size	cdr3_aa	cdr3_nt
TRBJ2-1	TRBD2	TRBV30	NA	CAWSLAIKGRTSGRSLLNEQFF	TGTGCCTGGAGTTTGGCTATAAAGGGGAGGACTAGCGGGAGGAGCTTGCTCAATGAGCAGTTCTTC
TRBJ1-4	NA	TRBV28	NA	CASSLPPRDIF	TGTGCCAGCAGTTTACCCCCCCGGGACATATTT
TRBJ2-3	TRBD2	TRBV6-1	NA	CASRIAGVDTQYF	TGTGCCAGCCGAATAGCGGGAGTAGATACGCAGTATTTT
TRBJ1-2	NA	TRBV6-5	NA	CASSPDSLNYGYTF	TGTGCCAGCAGCCCGGACAGCCTTAACTATGGCTACACCTTC
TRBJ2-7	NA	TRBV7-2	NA	CASSLLYEQYF	TGTGCCAGCAGCCTCCTGTACGAGCAGTACTTC
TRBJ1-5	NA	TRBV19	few	CATHGRTENQPQHF	TGTGCCACTCACGGCAGGACAGAGAATCAGCCCCAGCATTTT
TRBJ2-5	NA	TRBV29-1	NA	CSVEDSTGGGFQETQYF	TGCAGCGTTGAAGATTCGACAGGAGGTGGGTTCCAAGAGACCCAGTACTTC
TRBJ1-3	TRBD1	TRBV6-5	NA	CASRTDRVVRNTIYF	TGTGCCAGCAGAACCGACAGGGTAGTAAGAAACACCATATATTTT
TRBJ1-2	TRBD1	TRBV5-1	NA	CASSWNPGQLDNYGYTF	TGCGCTAGCAGCTGGAACCCGGGACAGCTAGACAACTATGGCTACACCTTC
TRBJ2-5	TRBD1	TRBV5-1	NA	CASSRTGGMETQYF	TGCGCCAGCAGCCGGACAGGGGGCATGGAGACCCAGTACTTC
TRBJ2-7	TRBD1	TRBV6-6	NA	CASRYNRGGYEQYF	TGTGCCAGCAGATATAACAGGGGCGGCTACGAGCAGTACTTC
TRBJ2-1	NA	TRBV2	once	CASSAVAVSYNEQFF	TGTGCCAGCAGTGCGGTCGCGGTCTCCTACAATGAGCAGTTCTTC
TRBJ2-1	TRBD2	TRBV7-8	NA	CASSWFTSGPYNEQFF	TGTGCCAGCAGCTGGTTTACTAGCGGTCCCTACAATGAGCAGTTCTTC
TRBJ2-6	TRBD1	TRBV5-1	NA	CASSLTIQGAAGANVLTF	TGCGCCAGCAGCTTAACCATCCAGGGGGCGGCTGGGGCCAACGTCCTGACTTTC
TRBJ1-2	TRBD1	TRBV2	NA	CASSEARTGIGYTF	TGTGCCAGCAGTGAAGCCCGGACAGGGATTGGCTACACCTTC
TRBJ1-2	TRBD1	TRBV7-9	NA	CASSLHGGQTTYGYTF	TGTGCCAGCAGCCTTCATGGGGGACAGACAACGTATGGCTACACCTTC
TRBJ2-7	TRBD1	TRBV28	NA	CASSLWGTGAYEQYF	TGTGCCAGCAGTTTATGGGGCACAGGGGCCTACGAGCAGTACTTC
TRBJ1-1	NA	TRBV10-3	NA	CAISNGGAGNTEAFF	TGTGCCATCAGTAATGGGGGGGCAGGGAACACTGAAGCTTTCTTT
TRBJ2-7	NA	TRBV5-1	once	CASSLAPQDTYEQYF	TGCGCCAGCAGCTTGGCCCCCCAGGACACCTACGAGCAGTACTTC
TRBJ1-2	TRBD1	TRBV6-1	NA	CASRQGAGYTF	TGTGCCAGCAGGCAGGGGGCTGGCTACACCTTC
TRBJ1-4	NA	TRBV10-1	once	CASSPGGVEEKLFF	TGCGCCAGCTCCCCGGGCGGGGTGGAAGAAAAACTGTTTTTT
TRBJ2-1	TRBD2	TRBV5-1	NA	CASNFGGRAYNEQFF	TGCGCCAGCAATTTTGGCGGGAGGGCCTACAATGAGCAGTTCTTC
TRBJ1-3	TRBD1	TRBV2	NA	CASRADRGNTIYF	TGTGCCAGCAGGGCTGACAGGGGCAACACCATATATTTT
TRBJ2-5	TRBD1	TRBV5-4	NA	CASSYPGQPRQETQYF	TGTGCCAGCAGCTATCCGGGACAGCCCCGCCAAGAGACCCAGTACTTC
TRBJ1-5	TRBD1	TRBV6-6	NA	CASSPSAGGAKHF	TGTGCCAGCAGTCCTTCTGCAGGGGGCGCCAAGCATTTT
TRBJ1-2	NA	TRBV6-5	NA	CASADSNYGYTF	TGTGCCAGTGCGGACTCGAACTATGGCTACACCTTC
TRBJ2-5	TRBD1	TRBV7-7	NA	CASSVQGAGETQYF	TGTGCCAGCAGTGTACAGGGGGCCGGCGAGACCCAGTACTTC